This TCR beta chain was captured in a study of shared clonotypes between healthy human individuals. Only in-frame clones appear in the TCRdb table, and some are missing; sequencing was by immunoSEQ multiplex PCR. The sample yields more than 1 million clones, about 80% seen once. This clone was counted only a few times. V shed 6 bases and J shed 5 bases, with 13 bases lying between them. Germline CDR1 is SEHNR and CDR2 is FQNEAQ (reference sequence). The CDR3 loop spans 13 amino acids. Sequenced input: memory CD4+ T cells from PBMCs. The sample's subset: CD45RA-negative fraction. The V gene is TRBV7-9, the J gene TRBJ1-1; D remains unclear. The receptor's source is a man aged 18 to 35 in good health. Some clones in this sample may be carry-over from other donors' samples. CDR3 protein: CASSYAVGTEAFF. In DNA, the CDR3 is TGTGCCAGCAGTTACGCGGTGGGGACTGAAGCTTTCTTT.